The subject of this entry is one TCR beta chain. The antigen is unknown. The data stem from a study of cytotoxic CD8 clonotypes in ibrutinib-treated CLL. Study-level information: Among patients, some 24 responded partially and 2 completely; around 15 then stayed remitted and roughly 12 progressed after median about 68 months. General observations from the study: Age-matched healthy donor levels were exceeded by baseline clonality, which tracked circulating CD8+ T-cell counts. The clonality rise at ibrutinib response reflected private clonotype expansion.

The data were produced by immunoSEQ multiplex PCR, yet TCRdb's version contains in-frame clones alone and is incomplete. The table includes 200,000 to 250,000 clones, roughly 70% detected once. This CDR3 has 14 amino acids. With V trimmed by 2 bases and J by 16 bases, 11 bases remained unmatched. CDR1 MNHNY and CDR2 SVGAGI come from the germline V gene (reference sequence). Here the sequenced sample was PBMCs, taken after 24 months of ibrutinib treatment. The TCR sequence derives from a human donor with chronic lymphocytic leukemia. The chain links TRBV6-6 to TRBJ2-1; 10 positions match TRBD2. CDR3 in amino acids: CASSYAGLAERGFF. The CDR3 DNA reads as TGTGCCAGCAGTTACGCCGGACTAGCGGAGCGAGGATTCTTC.